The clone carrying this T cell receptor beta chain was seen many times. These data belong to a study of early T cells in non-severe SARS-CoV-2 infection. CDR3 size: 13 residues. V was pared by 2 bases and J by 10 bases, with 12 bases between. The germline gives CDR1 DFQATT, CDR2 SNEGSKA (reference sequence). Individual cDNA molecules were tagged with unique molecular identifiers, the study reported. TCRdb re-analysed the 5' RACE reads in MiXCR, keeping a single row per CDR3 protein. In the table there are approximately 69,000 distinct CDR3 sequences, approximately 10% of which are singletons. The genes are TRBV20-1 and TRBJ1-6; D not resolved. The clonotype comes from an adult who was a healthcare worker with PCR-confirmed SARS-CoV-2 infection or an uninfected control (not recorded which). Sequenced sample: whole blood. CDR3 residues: CSARKAGASPLHF. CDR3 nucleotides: TGCAGTGCTAGAAAAGCGGGTGCGTCACCCCTCCACTTT.